The 29 T cell receptor beta chains below were found in one sample sequenced in a study of identical twins. TCRdb fed the 5' RACE reads into MiXCR, producing one record per CDR3 protein. The repertoire holds hundreds of thousands of distinct CDR3 sequences, 7.1% seen once, with less than 2% in the top ten. Another study also made use of these data, one on yellow fever vaccine responses in identical twins.

The sample taken for sequencing was PBMCs. The source of these receptors is a woman under 30 in good health.

The V call is TRBV21-1, the J call TRBJ2-7; the D segment call TRBD2 is taken from the table without a DNA check. TRBV21-1 has pseudogene status. The CDR3 covers 19 residues. CDR3 coding DNA: TGTGCCAGCAGCAAAGACGGGCTAGCGGGAGGCCTACGCTCCTACGAGCAGTACTTC. It specifies CASSKDGLAGGLRSYEQYF.

This clonotype has a handful of counts. This sequence joins TRBV7-6 and TRBJ2-3; perhaps TRBD1 as D (5 bases). Trimming removed 3 bases at V and 3 bases at J, with 13 bases between. This CDR3 region has 15 residues. In germline, CDR1 is SGHVS, CDR2 FNYEAQ. The CDR3 spells CASSLRREDTDTQYF. The CDR3 nucleotides read TGTGCCAGCAGCTTGCGCAGGGAAGATACAGATACGCAGTATTTT.

J is TRBJ2-1 and V is TRBV24-1; D gene ambiguous. Germline V gene sequence: CDR1 KGHDR, CDR2 SFDVKD. V lost 0 bases, J lost 7 bases, and 12 bases lay in between. This CDR3 is 15 amino acids long. The CDR3 DNA is TGTGCCACCAGTGATTTGAGCGACCTTGGGAATGAGCAGTTCTTC. Its protein is CATSDLSDLGNEQFF.

The chain combines TRBV24-1 with TRBJ2-3; 12 nucleotides align to TRBD2. V trimming: 4 bases; J trimming: 0 bases; junction bases outside the gene matches: 4. Germline V gene lookup returns CDR1 KGHDR and CDR2 SFDVKD. This CDR3 has 17 amino acids. The CDR3 DNA reads TGTGCCACCAGTGAACACGGGACTAGCGGGAGCACAGATACGCAGTATTTT. This sequence encodes CATSEHGTSGSTDTQYF.

This clonotype was detected ten times or more. The gene calls are TRBV6-1 and TRBJ2-2; D not certain. Trimming removed 1 base at V and 8 bases at J, with 11 bases between. Germline V gives CDR1 MNHNS, CDR2 SASEGT. This CDR3 has 14 residues. CDR3 protein: CASSEGLEAGELFF. In DNA, the CDR3 is TGTGCCAGCAGTGAAGGGTTAGAGGCTGGGGAGCTGTTTTTT.

The genes are TRBV10-3 and TRBJ1-2; no clear D gene. Germline V gene lookup returns CDR1 ENHRY and CDR2 SYGVKD. The CDR3 is 13 amino acids. V dropped 7 bases and J dropped 4 bases, with 13 bases sitting between them. The CDR3 coding sequence is TGTGCCATCACCCCCTCCGTGGGCTATGGCTACACCTTC. Amino acids: CAITPSVGYGYTF.

The chain recombines TRBV5-6 with TRBJ1-5; possible D gene TRBD1, 5 bases. Trimming removed 0 bases from V and 5 bases from J, with 15 bases in between. The CDR3 consists of 16 residues. CDR1 is SGHDT, CDR2 YYEEEE, per germline. The CDR3 loop reads CASSLGGQGWHQPQHF. The CDR3 nucleotides are TGTGCCAGCAGCTTGGGGGGCCAGGGTTGGCATCAGCCCCAGCATTTT.

This clonotype has a count of ten or more. The chain uses TRBV2 and TRBJ2-3; D gene uncertain. CDR3 length: 15 amino acids. Germline V gene sequence: CDR1 SNHLY, CDR2 FYNNEI. V was clipped by 4 bases and J by 1 base, with 12 bases between them. CDR3 bases: TGTGCCAGCAGTGGAGTGACACGCGGCACAGATACGCAGTATTTT. Translation gives CASSGVTRGTDTQYF.

The chain links TRBV7-2 to TRBJ2-5, with D unclear. The CDR3 length is 12 residues. Per the germline V gene, CDR1 is SGHTA and CDR2 is FQGNSA. Trimming removed 3 bases from V and 5 bases from J, with 7 bases in between. The CDR3 loop is CASSFHRETQYF. In nucleotides, the CDR3 is TGTGCCAGCAGCTTTCACCGGGAGACCCAGTACTTC.

At least ten counts were recorded for this clonotype. The CDR3 DNA sequence: TGTGCCAGCAACAACGGTGCTGAAGAGACCCAGTACTTC. The encoded protein is CASNNGAEETQYF. The chain employs TRBV7-8 and TRBJ2-5; D is unresolved. The CDR3 runs to 13 residues. Looked up from germline, CDR1 is SGHVS and CDR2 is FQNEAQ. V dropped 7 bases and J dropped 3 bases, with 12 bases sitting between them.

This clonotype has at least ten counts. The J gene is TRBJ1-2, the V gene TRBV6-1, with D unclear. This CDR3 has 17 residues. Germline V gives CDR1 MNHNS, CDR2 SASEGT. The V end was cut by 7 bases, the J end by 1 base, with 22 bases between. The CDR3 DNA reads TGTGCCAGCACCCTAACGCGGCAGCAGACCAATAACTATGGCTACACCTTC. Translation: CASTLTRQQTNNYGYTF.

This clonotype occurred a few times. This chain joins TRBV3-1 and TRBJ1-2; 7 nucleotides align to TRBD1. Germline V lookup: CDR1 LGHDT, CDR2 YNNKEL (reference sequence). The length of the CDR3 is 15 residues. V lost 2 bases and J lost 2; bases outside the gene matches: 5. The CDR3 loop is CASSQTGTVNYGYTF. The CDR3 region has the DNA TGTGCCAGCAGCCAAACCGGGACAGTAAACTATGGCTACACCTTC.

Many counts were recorded for this clonotype. The chain couples TRBV12-3 or TRBV12-4 to TRBJ1-3; 9 bases are a match to TRBD1. The CDR3 loop spans 12 amino acids. Losses at the gene ends were 11 bases for V and 11 bases for J; bases not matched to a gene: 10. The CDR3 sequence is CAGGQGLNSIYF. In DNA, the CDR3 is TGTGCCGGGGGACAGGGATTAAATTCCATATATTTT.

This clonotype was counted between two and nine times. The chain has TRBV10-3 and TRBJ2-7; 9 positions match TRBD1. The CDR3 has 15 residues. V shed 3 bases and J 3 bases; nucleotides not matched to a gene: 6. Germline V gene sequence: CDR1 ENHRY, CDR2 SYGVKD. CDR3 loop: CAISDFDRGDYEQYF. The CDR3 nucleotides read TGTGCCATCAGTGATTTCGACAGGGGGGACTACGAGCAGTACTTC.

This clonotype was detected only a few times. The chain joins TRBV5-1 to TRBJ2-1; possibly TRBD2 for D (6 bases). This CDR3 is 15 amino acids long. The V end was cut by 2 bases, the J end by 0 bases, with 9 bases between. CDR1 and CDR2 from the germline V gene are SGHRS and YFSETQ. The CDR3 DNA follows: TGCGCCAGCAGCTTACTGGAGGGCTCCTACAATGAGCAGTTCTTC. It is translated as CASSLLEGSYNEQFF.

A few counts support this clonotype. The chain is built from TRBV7-3 and TRBJ2-3; D possibly corresponds to TRBD2 (6 bases). This CDR3 has 15 residues. V was pared by 5 bases and J by 6 bases, with 18 bases between. Germline V gives CDR1 SGHTA, CDR2 FQGTGA. CDR3 region: CASSAGSGGADTQYF. The DNA for the CDR3 is TGTGCCAGCAGCGCCGGGAGCGGAGGGGCGGATACGCAGTATTTT.

V usage is TRBV20-1 and J usage is TRBJ2-3; 13 bases align to TRBD2. Trimming removed 6 bases from V and 9 bases from J; junction bases left unmatched: 12. Per the germline V gene, CDR1 is DFQATT and CDR2 is SNEGSKA (reference sequence). CDR3 size: 15 residues. CDR3 DNA sequence: TGCAGTGCGGCTGGGACTAGCGGGAAAAGCGGCACGCAGTATTTT. As protein: CSAAGTSGKSGTQYF.

V and J are TRBV2 and TRBJ1-5; perhaps TRBD1 as D (6 bases). This CDR3 is built from 13 residues. Germline V CDR1 and CDR2: SNHLY, FYNNEI. V gave up 6 bases and J gave up 4 bases, with 10 bases separating them. The CDR3 DNA reads TGTGCCAGCAGGGAACAGGGAAATCAGCCCCAGCATTTT. Its translation: CASREQGNQPQHF.

The rearrangement links TRBV5-6 to TRBJ2-7; 7 positions agree with TRBD1. CDR1 is SGHDT and CDR2 is YYEEEE in the germline V gene. With V trimmed by 3 bases and J by 4 bases, 13 bases remained unmatched. The CDR3 extends over 16 amino acids. The CDR3 loop reads CASSSLWGTVPYEQYV. For the CDR3, the DNA is TGTGCCAGCAGCTCTCTTTGGGGGACAGTTCCGTACGAGCAGTACGTC.

At least ten counts were recorded for this clonotype. The V gene is TRBV29-1, the J gene TRBJ2-1; D gene ambiguous. V was trimmed by 5 bases and J by 3 bases, leaving 11 bases between them. The CDR3 has 13 residues. Per the germline V gene, CDR1 is SQVTM and CDR2 is ANQGSEA. CDR3 in amino acids: CSVKSASYNEQFF. The CDR3 DNA reads TGCAGCGTTAAAAGCGCCAGCTACAATGAGCAGTTCTTC.

This clonotype was observed a handful of times. This chain connects TRBV5-5 to TRBJ2-4, with TRBD1 as a possible D gene (5 bases). Germline V lookup: CDR1 SGHKS, CDR2 YYEKEE (reference sequence). The CDR3 runs 17 residues. Trimming took 3 bases from V and 0 from J, leaving 16 bases between them. The CDR3 DNA follows: TGTGCCAGCAGCTCATTTTTGAGGACAATAGCCAAAAACATTCAGTACTTC. The encoded protein is CASSSFLRTIAKNIQYF.

This clonotype was observed a few times. The chain uses TRBV6-5 and TRBJ2-2; D possibly corresponds to TRBD2 (6 bases). The CDR3 is made up of 16 amino acids. The ends were cut back, 2 bases at V and 6 bases at J, with 16 bases in the middle. From germline, CDR1 is MNHEY and CDR2 SVGAGI. CDR3 coding DNA: TGTGCCAGCAGTTACACGTTGACTAGGGGTCCCGGGGAGCTGTTTTTT. It specifies CASSYTLTRGPGELFF.

The chain carries TRBV20-1 and TRBJ2-1; no firm D call. The CDR3 consists of 13 residues. Trimming shortened V by 3 bases and J by 5 bases, and 11 bases separated the two germline ends. The V gene's germline CDR1 is DFQATT and CDR2 SNEGSKA (reference sequence). In nucleotides, the CDR3 is TGCAGTGCTAGTGGGCTTAAGCACAATGAGCAGTTCTTC. It codes for CSASGLKHNEQFF.

This clonotype was detected many times. The DNA of the CDR3 is TGTGCCAGCAGCACAGGGGGCCGCCCCTACGAGCAGTACGTC. Translation: CASSTGGRPYEQYV. The rearrangement joins TRBV21-1 to TRBJ2-7; TRBD1 reflects the table's D call only, with no check against the DNA. TRBV21-1 is deemed a pseudogene. The CDR3 covers 14 residues.

This clonotype was detected only a few times. The rearrangement joins TRBV15 to TRBJ2-5, with D unclear. The CDR3 spans 11 residues. The V end lost 5 bases, the J end lost 5 bases, and 6 bases lay between the germline ends. In germline, CDR1 is LNHNV, CDR2 YYDKDF (reference sequence). The CDR3 DNA follows: TGTGCCACCAGCCGAGCGGAGACCCAGTACTTC. Amino acids: CATSRAETQYF. The entire variable domain, with the rest obtained from reference TRBV15 and TRBJ2-5, is as follows: DAMVIQNPRYQVTQFGKPVTLSCSQTLNHNVMYWYQQKSSQAPKLLFHYYDKDFNNEADTPDNFQSRRPNTSFCFLDIRSPGLGDTAMYLCATSRAETQYFGPGTRLLVL.

This clonotype was observed a handful of times. This chain connects TRBV29-1 to TRBJ1-6; 9 bases match TRBD1. Per the germline V gene, CDR1 is SQVTM and CDR2 is ANQGSEA. The length of the CDR3 is 15 residues. Losses at the gene ends were 6 bases for V and 5 bases for J; bases not matched to a gene: 8. The chain's CDR3 is CSVRDRDSDNSPLHF. DNA for the CDR3: TGCAGCGTCCGGGACAGGGACTCAGATAATTCACCCCTCCACTTT.

The sample holds many counts of this clonotype. V is TRBV29-1 and J is TRBJ1-4, with D unresolved. Trimming removed 4 bases at V and 5 bases at J, with 11 bases between. The germline gives CDR1 SQVTM, CDR2 ANQGSEA. The CDR3 loop spans 13 amino acids. CDR3 sequence (DNA): TGCAGCGTTGCAGAGAGGGTCAATGAAAAACTGTTTTTT. Translating gives CSVAERVNEKLFF.

The rearrangement joins TRBV5-1 to TRBJ2-4; 12 bases are a match to TRBD2. V lost 6 bases and J lost 6; bases outside the gene matches: 7. The length of the CDR3 is 15 residues. Per the germline V gene, CDR1 is SGHRS and CDR2 is YFSETQ. The DNA for the CDR3 is TGCGCCAGCAAGACCTCGACTAGCGGGGGAAACATTCAGTACTTC. Its translation: CASKTSTSGGNIQYF.

The gene calls are TRBV7-9 and TRBJ2-5; D may correspond to TRBD1 or TRBD2 (6 bases each). V lost 5 bases and J lost 4, with 17 bases in between. The CDR3 extends over 15 amino acids. Germline V gene data show CDR1 as SEHNR and CDR2 as FQNEAQ (reference sequence). The CDR3 loop is CASSPPDGGRETQYF. The CDR3 region has the DNA TGTGCCAGCAGCCCGCCTGATGGGGGGCGAGAGACCCAGTACTTC. Filled out from reference TRBV7-9 and TRBJ2-5, the complete variable domain reads DTGVSQNPRHKITKRGQNVTFRCDPISEHNRLYWYRQTLGQGPEFLTYFQNEAQLEKSRLLSDRFSAERPKGSFSTLEIQRTEQGDSAMYLCASSPPDGGRETQYFGPGTRLLVL.